This TCR beta chain came from a study of shared clonotypes between healthy human individuals. Study results and caveats: Memory subsets had estimated richness that was generally smaller than that of naive subsets. The sharing of about 5.3% of naive CD4 clonotypes was seen across several donors.

The CDR3 consists of 17 residues. The germline CDR1 and CDR2 sequences are SGHAT and FQNNGV. After removal of 4 bases from V and 1 base from J, the junction contained 10 bases not matched to a gene. Each subset's genomic DNA was split evenly across several immunoSEQ plates. Method: immunoSEQ multiplex PCR; TCRdb's copy keeps in-frame clones and lacks some. The sample carries roughly 2,300,000 clones, about nine tenths recorded once. Note on this clone: The antigen is undetermined.

Input material: naive CD4+ T cells from PBMCs. Stated subset: CD45RA+ positively selected. This TCR was recovered from a man aged 18 to 35 in good health. Some clones in this sample may be carry-over from other donors' samples. This chain links TRBV11-2 with TRBJ2-3; TRBD2 matches 8 bases. CDR3 residues: CASSYLSGKVGTDTQYF. CDR3 in DNA: TGTGCCAGCAGCTACCTTAGCGGGAAGGTGGGCACAGATACGCAGTATTTT. The whole variable domain, remainder taken from reference TRBV11-2 and TRBJ2-3, is EAGVAQSPRYKIIEKRQSVAFWCNPISGHATLYWYQQILGQGPKLLIQFQNNGVVDDSQLPKDRFSAERLKGVDSTLKIQPAKLEDSAVYLCASSYLSGKVGTDTQYFGPGTRLTVL.